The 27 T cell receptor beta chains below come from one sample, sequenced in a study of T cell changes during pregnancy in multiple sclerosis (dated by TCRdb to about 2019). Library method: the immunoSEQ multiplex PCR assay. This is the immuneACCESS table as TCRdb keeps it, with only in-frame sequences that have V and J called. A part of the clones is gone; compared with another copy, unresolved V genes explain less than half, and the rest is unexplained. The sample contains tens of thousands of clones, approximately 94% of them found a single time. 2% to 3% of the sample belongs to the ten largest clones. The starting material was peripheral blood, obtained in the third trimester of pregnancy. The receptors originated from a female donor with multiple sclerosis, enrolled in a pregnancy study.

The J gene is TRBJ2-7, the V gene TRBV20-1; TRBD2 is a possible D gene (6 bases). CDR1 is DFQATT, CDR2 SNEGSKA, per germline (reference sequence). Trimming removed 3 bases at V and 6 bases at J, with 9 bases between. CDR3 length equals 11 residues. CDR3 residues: CSARGGVEQYF. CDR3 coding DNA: TGCAGTGCTAGGGGCGGGGTCGAGCAGTACTTC.

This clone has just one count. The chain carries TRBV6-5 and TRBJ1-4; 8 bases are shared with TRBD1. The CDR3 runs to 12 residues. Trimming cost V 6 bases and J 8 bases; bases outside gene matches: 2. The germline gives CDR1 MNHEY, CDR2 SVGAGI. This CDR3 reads CASRTGVEKLFF. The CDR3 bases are TGTGCCAGCAGGACAGGGGTGGAAAAACTGTTTTTT.

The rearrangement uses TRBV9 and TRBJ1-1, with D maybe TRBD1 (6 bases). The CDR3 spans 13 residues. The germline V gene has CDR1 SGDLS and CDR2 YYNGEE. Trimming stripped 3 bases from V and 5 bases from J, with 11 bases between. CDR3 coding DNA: TGTGCCAGCAGCGCCGATACAGGGACTGAAGCTTTCTTT. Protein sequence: CASSADTGTEAFF.

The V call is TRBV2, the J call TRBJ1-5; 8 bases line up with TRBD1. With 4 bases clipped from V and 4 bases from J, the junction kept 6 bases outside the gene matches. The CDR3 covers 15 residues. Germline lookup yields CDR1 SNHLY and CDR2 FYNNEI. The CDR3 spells CASSGQGAGNQPQHF. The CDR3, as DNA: TGTGCCAGCAGTGGGCAGGGGGCTGGGAATCAGCCCCAGCATTTT.

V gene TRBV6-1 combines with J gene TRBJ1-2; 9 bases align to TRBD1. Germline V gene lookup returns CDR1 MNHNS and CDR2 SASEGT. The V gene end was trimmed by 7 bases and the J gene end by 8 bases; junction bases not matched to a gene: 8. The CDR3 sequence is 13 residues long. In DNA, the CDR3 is TGTGCCAGCATCCTACAGGGGGCGAGGGGCTACACCTTC. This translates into CASILQGARGYTF.

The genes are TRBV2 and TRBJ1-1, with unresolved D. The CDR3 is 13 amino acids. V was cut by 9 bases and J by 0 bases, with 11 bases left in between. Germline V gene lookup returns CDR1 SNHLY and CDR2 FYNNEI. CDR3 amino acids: CASPIPMNTEAFF. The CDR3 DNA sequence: TGTGCCAGTCCTATCCCCATGAACACTGAAGCTTTCTTT.

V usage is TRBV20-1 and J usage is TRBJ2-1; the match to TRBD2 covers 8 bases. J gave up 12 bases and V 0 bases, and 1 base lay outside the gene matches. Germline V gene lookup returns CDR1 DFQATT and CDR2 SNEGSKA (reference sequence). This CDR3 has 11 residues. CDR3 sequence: CSARESGGQFF. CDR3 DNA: TGCAGTGCTAGAGAGAGCGGGGGGCAGTTCTTC.

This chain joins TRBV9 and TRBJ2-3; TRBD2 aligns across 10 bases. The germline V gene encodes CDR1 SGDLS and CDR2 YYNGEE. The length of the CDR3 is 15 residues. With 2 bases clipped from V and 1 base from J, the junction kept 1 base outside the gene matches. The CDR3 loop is CASSVGTSGTDTQYF. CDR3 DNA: TGTGCCAGCAGCGTTGGGACTAGCGGCACAGATACGCAGTATTTT.

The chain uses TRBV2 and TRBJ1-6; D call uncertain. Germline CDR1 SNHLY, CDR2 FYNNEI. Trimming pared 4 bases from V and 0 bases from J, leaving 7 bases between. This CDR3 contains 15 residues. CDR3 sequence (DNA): TGTGCCAGCAGTGGGTCCAGCTCCTATAATTCACCCCTCCACTTT. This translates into CASSGSSSYNSPLHF.

In DNA, the CDR3 is TGTGCCAGCAGCTTGAATCCAACACCAAGGGGGACTGAAGCTTTCTTT. Translating gives CASSLNPTPRGTEAFF. This chain connects TRBV5-4 to TRBJ1-1; D may be TRBD1 (6 bases). Germline CDR1 SGHNT, CDR2 YYREEE (reference sequence). V lost 1 base, J lost 5 bases, and 18 bases lay in between. The CDR3 consists of 16 residues.

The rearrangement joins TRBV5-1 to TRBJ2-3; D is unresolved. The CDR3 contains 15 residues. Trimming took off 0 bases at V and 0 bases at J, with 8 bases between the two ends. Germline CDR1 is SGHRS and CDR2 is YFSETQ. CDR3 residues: CASSLAQKSTDTQYF. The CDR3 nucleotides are TGCGCCAGCAGCTTGGCCCAGAAGAGCACAGATACGCAGTATTTT.

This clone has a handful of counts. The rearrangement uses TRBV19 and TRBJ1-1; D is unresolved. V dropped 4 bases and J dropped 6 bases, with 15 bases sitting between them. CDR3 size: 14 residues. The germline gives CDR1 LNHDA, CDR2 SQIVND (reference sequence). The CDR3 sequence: CASSTTELVPEAFF. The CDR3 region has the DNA TGTGCCAGTAGTACTACAGAGTTGGTCCCTGAAGCTTTCTTT.

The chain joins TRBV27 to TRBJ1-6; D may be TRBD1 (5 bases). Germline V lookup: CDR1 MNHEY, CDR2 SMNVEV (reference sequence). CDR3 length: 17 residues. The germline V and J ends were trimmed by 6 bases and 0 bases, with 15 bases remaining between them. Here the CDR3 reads CASRSLTAHSYNSPLHF. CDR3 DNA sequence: TGTGCCAGCAGGTCTCTGACAGCACACTCCTATAATTCACCCCTCCACTTT.

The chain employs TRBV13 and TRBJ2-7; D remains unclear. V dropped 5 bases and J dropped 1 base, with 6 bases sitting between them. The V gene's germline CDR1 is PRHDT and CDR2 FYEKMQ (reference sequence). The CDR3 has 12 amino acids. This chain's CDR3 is CASSVKSYEQYF. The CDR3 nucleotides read TGTGCCAGCAGCGTCAAATCCTACGAGCAGTACTTC.

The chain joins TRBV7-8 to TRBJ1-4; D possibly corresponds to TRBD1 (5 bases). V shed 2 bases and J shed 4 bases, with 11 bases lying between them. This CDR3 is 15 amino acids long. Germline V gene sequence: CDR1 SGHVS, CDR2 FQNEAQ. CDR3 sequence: CASSLFGTRNEKLFF. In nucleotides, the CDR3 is TGTGCCAGCAGCTTATTTGGGACTCGTAATGAAAAACTGTTTTTT.

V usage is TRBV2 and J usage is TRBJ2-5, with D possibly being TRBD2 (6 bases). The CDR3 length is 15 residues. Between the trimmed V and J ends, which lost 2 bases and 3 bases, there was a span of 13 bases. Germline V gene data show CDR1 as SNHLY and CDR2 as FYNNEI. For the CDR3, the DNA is TGTGCCAGCAGTGAATCCGGGACTTCAAAAGAGACCCAGTACTTC. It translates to CASSESGTSKETQYF.

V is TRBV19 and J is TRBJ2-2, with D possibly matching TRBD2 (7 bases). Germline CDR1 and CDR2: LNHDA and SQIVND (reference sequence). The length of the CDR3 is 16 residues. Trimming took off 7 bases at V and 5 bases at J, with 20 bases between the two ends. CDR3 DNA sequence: TGTGCCAGTACCGTCCTTGGGGGGGGCGGAACCGGGGAGCTGTTTTTT. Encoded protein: CASTVLGGGGTGELFF.

CDR3: CASSGEGPGYTF. CDR3 in DNA: TGTGCCAGTAGTGGGGAGGGCCCCGGCTACACCTTC. The chain links TRBV19 to TRBJ1-2; no clear D gene. V was shortened by 5 bases and J by 8 bases, with 12 bases between the two germline ends. CDR1 and CDR2 (germline): LNHDA, SQIVND (reference sequence). CDR3 length: 12 amino acids.

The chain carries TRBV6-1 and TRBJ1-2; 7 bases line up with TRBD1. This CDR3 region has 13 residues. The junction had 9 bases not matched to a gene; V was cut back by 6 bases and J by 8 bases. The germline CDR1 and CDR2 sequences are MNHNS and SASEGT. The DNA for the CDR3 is TGTGCCAGCAGCGTTGACAGGGTGGAAGGCTACACCTTC. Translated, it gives CASSVDRVEGYTF.

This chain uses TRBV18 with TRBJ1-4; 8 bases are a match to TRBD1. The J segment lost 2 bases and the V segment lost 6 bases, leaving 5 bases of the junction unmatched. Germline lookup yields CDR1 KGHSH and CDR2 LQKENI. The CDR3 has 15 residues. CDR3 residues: CASSPRQGTNEKLFF. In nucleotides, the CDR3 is TGTGCCAGCTCCCCGCGACAGGGGACTAATGAAAAACTGTTTTTT.

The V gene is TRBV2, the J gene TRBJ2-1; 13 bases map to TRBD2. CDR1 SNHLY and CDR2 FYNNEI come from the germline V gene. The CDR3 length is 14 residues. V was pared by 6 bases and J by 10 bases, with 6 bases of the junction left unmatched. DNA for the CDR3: TGTGCCAGCAGGCGGGGACTAGCGGGGCGGGAGCAGTTCTTC. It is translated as CASRRGLAGREQFF.

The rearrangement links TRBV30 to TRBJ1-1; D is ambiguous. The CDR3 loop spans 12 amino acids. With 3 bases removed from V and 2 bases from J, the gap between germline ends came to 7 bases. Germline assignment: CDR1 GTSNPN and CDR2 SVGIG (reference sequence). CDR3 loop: CAWRRENTEAFF. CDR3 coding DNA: TGTGCCTGGAGGAGGGAAAACACTGAAGCTTTCTTT. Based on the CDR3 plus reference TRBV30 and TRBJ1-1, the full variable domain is SQTIHQWPATLVQPVGSPLSLECTVEGTSNPNLYWYRQAAGRGLQLLFYSVGIGQISSEVPQNLSASRPQDRQFILSSKKLLLSDSGFYLCAWRRENTEAFFGQGTRLTVV.

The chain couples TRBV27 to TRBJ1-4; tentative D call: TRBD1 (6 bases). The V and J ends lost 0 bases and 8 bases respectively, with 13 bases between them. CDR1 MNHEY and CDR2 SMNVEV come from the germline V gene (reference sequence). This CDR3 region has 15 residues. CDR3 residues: CASSLSGGRDEKLFF. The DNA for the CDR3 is TGTGCCAGCAGTTTATCAGGGGGTAGGGACGAAAAACTGTTTTTT.

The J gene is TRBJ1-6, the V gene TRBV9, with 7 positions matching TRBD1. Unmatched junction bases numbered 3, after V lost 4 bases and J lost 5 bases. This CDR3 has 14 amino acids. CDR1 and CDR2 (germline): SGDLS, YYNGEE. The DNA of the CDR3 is TGTGCCAGCAGCTCCGGGACAGATAATTCACCCCTCCACTTT. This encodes CASSSGTDNSPLHF. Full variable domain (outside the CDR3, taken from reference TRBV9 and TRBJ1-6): DSGVTQTPKHLITATGQRVTLRCSPRSGDLSVYWYQQSLDQGLQFLIQYYNGEERAKGNILERFSAQQFPDLHSELNLSSLELGDSALYFCASSSGTDNSPLHFGNGTRLTVT.

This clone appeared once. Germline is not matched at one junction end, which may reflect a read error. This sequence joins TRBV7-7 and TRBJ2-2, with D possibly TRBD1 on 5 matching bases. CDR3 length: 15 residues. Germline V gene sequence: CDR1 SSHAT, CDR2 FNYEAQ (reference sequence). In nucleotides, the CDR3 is TGTGCTAGCAGCTTTGGGCAGGGAAACACCGGGGAGCTGTTTTTT. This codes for CASSFGQGNTGELFF.

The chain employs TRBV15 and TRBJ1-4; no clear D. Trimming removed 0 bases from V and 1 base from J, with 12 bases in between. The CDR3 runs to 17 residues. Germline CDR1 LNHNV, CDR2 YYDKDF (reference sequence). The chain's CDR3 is CATSRDRMGVTNEKLFF. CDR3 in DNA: TGTGCCACCAGCAGAGACAGGATGGGAGTAACTAATGAAAAACTGTTTTTT. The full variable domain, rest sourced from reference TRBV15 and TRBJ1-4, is DAMVIQNPRYQVTQFGKPVTLSCSQTLNHNVMYWYQQKSSQAPKLLFHYYDKDFNNEADTPDNFQSRRPNTSFCFLDIRSPGLGDTAMYLCATSRDRMGVTNEKLFFGSGTQLSVL.

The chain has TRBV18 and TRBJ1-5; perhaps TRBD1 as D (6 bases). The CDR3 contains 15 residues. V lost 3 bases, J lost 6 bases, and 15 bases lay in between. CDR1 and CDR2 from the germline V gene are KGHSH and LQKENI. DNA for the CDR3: TGTGCCAGCTCACCCGGACAGTTCACGGGTCAGCCCCAGCATTTT. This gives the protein CASSPGQFTGQPQHF.